This T cell receptor beta chain was documented in a study of PD-1 blockade in mismatch repair-deficient tumors. Across the whole study: Patients had approximately 12 mismatch repair-deficient cancer types, all previously treated and progressing. Study results and limitations: Tumor-resident clones, often absent from pretreatment blood, expanded after pembrolizumab and then contracted.

Between the trimmed V and J ends, which lost 3 bases and 3 bases, there was a span of 12 bases. There are 14 residues in the CDR3. The germline gives CDR1 SGHVS, CDR2 FNYEAQ. Method: immunoSEQ multiplex PCR; TCRdb's copy keeps in-frame clones and lacks some. The sample lists about 110,000 clones; about 83% were seen once. In regard to this clone: The antigen is not known.

This TCR was sampled from an adult with mismatch repair-deficient cancer. The sequencing used peripheral blood, collected more than 58 weeks after starting pembrolizumab. V usage is TRBV7-6 and J usage is TRBJ2-7; no definite D call. DNA for the CDR3: TGTGCCAGCAGCTTCGAGAGGTTCGTCTACGAGCAGTACTTC. As protein: CASSFERFVYEQYF.